Shown below are 21 T cell receptor beta chains from a single sample sequenced in a study of blood T cell repertoires in COVID-19. Clones were read by immunoSEQ multiplex PCR, and TCRdb kept only the in-frame ones, dropping some. The table lists about 180,000 clones, about nine tenths of them singletons. Sequenced sample: PBMCs or T cells enriched from blood (not recorded which). All receptors come from a woman aged 18-35 years who had recovered from COVID-19.

The chain links TRBV15 to TRBJ2-7; maybe TRBD2 (5 bases). This CDR3 contains 14 residues. Germline-derived CDR1 and CDR2 are LNHNV and YYDKDF (reference sequence). Trimming shortened V by 0 bases and J by 0 bases, and 6 bases separated the two germline ends. The CDR3 spells CATSREGSSYEQYF. For the CDR3, the DNA is TGTGCCACCAGCAGAGAGGGGAGCTCCTACGAGCAGTACTTC. Filled out from reference TRBV15 and TRBJ2-7, the complete variable domain reads DAMVIQNPRYQVTQFGKPVTLSCSQTLNHNVMYWYQQKSSQAPKLLFHYYDKDFNNEADTPDNFQSRRPNTSFCFLDIRSPGLGDTAMYLCATSREGSSYEQYFGPGTRLTVT.

The rearrangement links TRBV7-2 to TRBJ2-1, with a weak D call TRBD1 (5 bases). This CDR3 has 11 residues. The germline CDR1 and CDR2 sequences are SGHTA and FQGNSA. V lost 4 bases to trimming and J lost 11 bases, with 9 bases between them. The CDR3 sequence: CASSWGTKQFF. The CDR3 DNA sequence: TGTGCCAGCAGCTGGGGCACAAAGCAGTTCTTC.

As regards this clone: Other DNA sequences of this sample code for an identical CDR3. This chain connects TRBV2 to TRBJ2-5; TRBD2 aligns across 9 bases. The CDR3 sequence is 17 residues long. The junction had 8 bases not matched to a gene; V was cut back by 1 base and J by 2 bases. Germline CDR1 is SNHLY and CDR2 is FYNNEI. For the CDR3, the DNA is TGTGCCAGCAGTGAAGGGGCGGGAGGGCCTTTACAAGAGACCCAGTACTTC. Protein sequence: CASSEGAGGPLQETQYF.

The gene calls are TRBV4-2 and TRBJ2-1; D might be TRBD2 (5 bases). Germline CDR1 and CDR2: LGHNA and YNFKEQ. V was trimmed by 1 base and J by 8 bases, leaving 12 bases between them. The length of the CDR3 is 14 residues. CDR3 residues: CASSQVRVRDEQFF. The CDR3 DNA reads TGTGCCAGCAGCCAAGTGAGGGTTCGAGATGAGCAGTTCTTC.

The chain combines TRBV3-1 (or the pseudogene TRBV3-2) with TRBJ1-2, with TRBD1 matching over 7 bases. Germline V lookup: CDR1 LGHDT, CDR2 YNNKEL (reference sequence). V lost 0 bases to trimming and J lost 4 bases; unmatched junction nucleotides: 8. The length of the CDR3 is 16 residues. CDR3 region: CASSQDRRGQIYGYTF. The CDR3 DNA sequence: TGTGCCAGCAGCCAAGATAGAAGGGGGCAGATCTATGGCTACACCTTC.

The chain recombines TRBV27 with TRBJ1-1, with D unresolved. There are 11 residues in the CDR3. Germline lookup yields CDR1 MNHEY and CDR2 SMNVEV (reference sequence). Trimming took 8 bases from V and 4 from J, leaving 8 bases between them. In DNA, the CDR3 is TGTGCCAGCGCCGGTGCCACTGAAGCTTTCTTT. Translating gives CASAGATEAFF.

The chain has TRBV24-1 and TRBJ1-1; 9 nucleotides line up with TRBD1. With 9 bases clipped from V and 3 bases from J, the junction kept 1 base outside the gene matches. The CDR3 sequence is 12 residues long. Germline V gives CDR1 KGHDR, CDR2 SFDVKD. CDR3 nucleotides: TGTGCCACCCGGGACAGGGACACTGAAGCTTTCTTT. This translates into CATRDRDTEAFF.

This clone was detected once. J is TRBJ2-3 and V is TRBV28, with TRBD2 matching 7 bases. V lost 8 bases and J lost 6; bases outside the gene matches: 11. From germline, CDR1 is MDHEN and CDR2 SYDVKM. The CDR3 contains 14 residues. The CDR3 DNA sequence: TGTGCCAGCCGGGTCGGAGCGGGGCTGGATACGCAGTATTTT. Protein: CASRVGAGLDTQYF.

The chain couples TRBV7-9 to TRBJ2-3; TRBD2 matches at 9 bases. Trimming cost V 5 bases and J 0 bases; bases outside gene matches: 3. Germline CDR1 and CDR2: SEHNR and FQNEAQ (reference sequence). The CDR3 has 15 amino acids. The CDR3 DNA reads as TGTGCCAGCAGCCAAAGCGGGGGGAGCACAGATACGCAGTATTTT. It codes for CASSQSGGSTDTQYF.

The rearrangement links TRBV4-3 to TRBJ2-1; 12 nucleotides match TRBD2. V shed 0 bases and J 10 bases; nucleotides not matched to a gene: 10. CDR3 length equals 17 residues. Germline V gives CDR1 LGHNA, CDR2 YSLEER. The CDR3 DNA sequence: TGCGCCAGCAGCCAAGAATCCTCTAGCGGGGGGGCCCGGGAGCAGTTCTTC. Translating it yields CASSQESSSGGAREQFF.

This clone was observed once. V gene TRBV5-1 combines with J gene TRBJ2-2, with 7 bases aligning to TRBD1. V dropped 2 bases and J dropped 4; count of bases not matched to a gene: 17. The germline V gene has CDR1 SGHRS and CDR2 YFSETQ. The CDR3 contains 19 residues. This CDR3 is CASSFIWSNGQVGTGELFF. The DNA for the CDR3 is TGCGCCAGCAGCTTTATCTGGTCGAATGGACAGGTGGGCACCGGGGAGCTGTTTTTT.

The gene calls are TRBV6-5 and TRBJ2-5; D is uncertain. The CDR3 is 14 amino acids. V lost 0 bases and J 1 base, leaving 6 bases between the germline ends. In germline, CDR1 is MNHEY, CDR2 SVGAGI. CDR3 region: CASSYSLPQETQYF. The DNA for the CDR3 is TGTGCCAGCAGTTACTCACTGCCCCAAGAGACCCAGTACTTC.

The V and J genes are TRBV3-1 (or the pseudogene TRBV3-2) and TRBJ1-5; D ambiguous. Trimming took 0 bases from V and 7 from J, leaving 13 bases between them. The V gene's germline CDR1 is LGHDT and CDR2 YNNKEL (reference sequence). This CDR3 has 15 residues. The chain's CDR3 is CASSQDVGVSQPQHF. The CDR3 DNA reads as TGTGCCAGCAGCCAAGACGTAGGAGTCTCGCAGCCCCAGCATTTT.

The V call is TRBV7-9, the J call TRBJ1-1, with 9 bases matching TRBD1. CDR1 is SEHNR, CDR2 FQNEAQ, per germline (reference sequence). This CDR3 contains 18 residues. Trimming cost V 4 bases and J 0 bases; bases outside gene matches: 12. The CDR3 sequence: CASSSPGQGIYVNTEAFF. The CDR3 DNA reads as TGTGCCAGCAGCTCTCCGGGACAGGGAATTTATGTGAACACTGAAGCTTTCTTT.

The chain is built from TRBV6-5 and TRBJ1-2; TRBD1 matches 8 bases. Germline CDR1 and CDR2: MNHEY and SVGAGI. The CDR3 is made up of 15 amino acids. With 0 bases clipped from V and 0 bases from J, the junction kept 0 bases outside the gene matches. The CDR3 DNA sequence: TGTGCCAGCAGTTACTCGACAGGGGCTAACTATGGCTACACCTTC. This sequence encodes CASSYSTGANYGYTF.

The CDR3 DNA sequence: TGTGCCAGCAGTTTGGGGGGACCCACTGAAAAACTGTTTTTT. Its translation: CASSLGGPTEKLFF. The rearrangement links TRBV28 to TRBJ1-4, with a possible D match to TRBD1 (5 bases). Germline-derived CDR1 and CDR2 are MDHEN and SYDVKM. V shed 3 bases and J shed 7 bases, with 12 bases lying between them. The CDR3 spans 14 residues.

This chain uses TRBV11-2 with TRBJ2-7; 12 nucleotides line up with TRBD2. Germline V gives CDR1 SGHAT, CDR2 FQNNGV. V was clipped by 6 bases and J by 12 bases; unmatched bases: 6. The length of the CDR3 is 12 residues. In nucleotides, the CDR3 is TGTGCCAGCAGTCATGGACTAGCGGGGACGTACTTC. Encoded protein: CASSHGLAGTYF.

This clone was observed once. The chain carries TRBV18 and TRBJ2-2, with a possible D match to TRBD2 (5 bases). Germline V gene lookup returns CDR1 KGHSH and CDR2 LQKENI. The CDR3 extends over 13 amino acids. V lost 3 bases and J lost 6, with 8 bases in between. The CDR3 protein is CASSPVGAGELFF. In nucleotides, the CDR3 is TGTGCCAGCTCACCCGTGGGAGCCGGGGAGCTGTTTTTT.

The V gene is TRBV11-3, the J gene TRBJ2-1; perhaps TRBD1 as D (6 bases). From germline, CDR1 is SGHNT and CDR2 YENEEA. The length of the CDR3 is 13 residues. Between the trimmed V and J ends, which lost 5 bases and 5 bases, there was a span of 10 bases. In DNA, the CDR3 is TGTGCCAGCAGCCTCTACAGGGACAATGAGCAGTTCTTC. Translating gives CASSLYRDNEQFF. The full variable domain, its missing parts supplied by reference TRBV11-3 and TRBJ2-1, is EAGVVQSPRYKIIEKKQPVAFWCNPISGHNTLYWYLQNLGQGPELLIRYENEEAVDDSQLPKDRFSAERLKGVDSTLKIQPAELGDSAVYLCASSLYRDNEQFFGPGTRLTVL.

V and J are TRBV28 and TRBJ2-5; possibly TRBD2 for D (6 bases). CDR3 size: 15 residues. The germline V gene has CDR1 MDHEN and CDR2 SYDVKM. V lost 3 bases, J lost 7 bases, and 18 bases lay in between. The CDR3 DNA sequence: TGTGCCAGCAGTTTTGGTGGCAGACCGGAGGGGACCCAGTACTTC. It codes for CASSFGGRPEGTQYF.

This clone was seen a handful of times. The CDR3 here is CASRNTGTAIEAFF. The DNA for the CDR3 is TGTGCCAGCAGAAACACCGGGACAGCTATTGAAGCTTTCTTT. The chain couples TRBV28 to TRBJ1-1, with TRBD1 matching 7 bases. Trimming took 6 bases from V and 7 from J; bases not matched to a gene: 11. Germline V gene data show CDR1 as MDHEN and CDR2 as SYDVKM. This CDR3 comprises 14 residues.